This record concerns one T cell receptor beta chain sequence. MiXCR was run by TCRdb on the 5' RACE reads, yielding one entry per CDR3 protein. Here the sample spans around 340,000 distinct CDR3 sequences, 15% being singletons. These data originate in a study of T-cell memory formation after mild COVID-19. The V gene's germline CDR1 is SGHVS and CDR2 FNYEAQ. The CDR3 contains 12 residues. V was shortened by 4 bases and J by 4 bases, with 7 bases between the two germline ends. Specimen: PBMCs or a T cell subset sorted from them (not recorded which). This TCR was recovered from a man aged 18 to 30 who had mild COVID-19 (a few samples of this study predate the infection). Cell type and time point are not known. The chain uses TRBV7-6 and TRBJ1-1; no reliable D call. CDR3: CASSSTFTEAFF. Written as DNA, the CDR3 is TGTGCCAGCAGCTCTACTTTCACTGAAGCTTTCTTT.